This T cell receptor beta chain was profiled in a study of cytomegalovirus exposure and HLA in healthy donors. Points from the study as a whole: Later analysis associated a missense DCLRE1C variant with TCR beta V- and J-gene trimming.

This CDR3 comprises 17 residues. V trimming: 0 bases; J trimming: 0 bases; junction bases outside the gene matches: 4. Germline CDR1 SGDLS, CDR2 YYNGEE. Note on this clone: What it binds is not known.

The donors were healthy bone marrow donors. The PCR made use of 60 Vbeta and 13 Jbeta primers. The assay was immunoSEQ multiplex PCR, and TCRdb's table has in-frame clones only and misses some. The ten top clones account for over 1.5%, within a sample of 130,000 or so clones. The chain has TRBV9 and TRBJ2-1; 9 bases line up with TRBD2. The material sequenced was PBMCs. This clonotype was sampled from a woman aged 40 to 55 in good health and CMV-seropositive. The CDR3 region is CASSVATSGYSYNEQFF. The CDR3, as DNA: TGTGCCAGCAGCGTAGCGACTAGCGGATACTCCTACAATGAGCAGTTCTTC.